The TCR beta chain under discussion was sequenced for a study of cytomegalovirus exposure and HLA in healthy donors. Here immunoSEQ multiplex PCR was the method, and the copy in TCRdb shows in-frame clones only, minus some. The table has more than 250,000 clones, roughly 89% seen once. The CDR3 covers 15 residues. J gave up 9 bases and V 5 bases, and 11 bases lay outside the gene matches. Germline CDR1 is SGHTA and CDR2 is FQGNSA. V and J are TRBV7-2 and TRBJ2-1; 9 bases agree with TRBD1. This TCR derives from a woman between 18 and 30 years old in good health and CMV-seronegative. The sample consisted of PBMCs. The CDR3: CASSLFGQGSTEQFF. Here the CDR3 DNA reads TGTGCCAGCAGCCTCTTCGGACAGGGGTCTACTGAGCAGTTCTTC.